This T cell receptor beta chain was profiled in a study of T cell changes during pregnancy in multiple sclerosis. The V end was cut by 4 bases, the J end by 4 bases, with 12 bases between. The CDR3 covers 14 residues. From germline, CDR1 is SGDLS and CDR2 YYNGEE. Assay: immunoSEQ multiplex PCR; the TCRdb copy retains only in-frame clones and omits some. The table lists roughly 40,000 clones, more than 90% of them singletons. This TCR was sampled from a female donor with multiple sclerosis, enrolled in a pregnancy study. The material was peripheral blood, obtained before pregnancy. The chain uses TRBV9 and TRBJ2-1; D gene unclear. The CDR3 spells CASSPSPSYNEQFF. The DNA for the CDR3 is TGTGCCAGCAGCCCAAGTCCTAGTTACAATGAGCAGTTCTTC.